This entry lists 7 T cell receptor beta chains sequenced from one sample in a study of tumor-infiltrating lymphocytes in primary liver carcinoma (dated by TCRdb to about 2017). TRIzol reagent was used to extract blood RNA from unsorted whole blood, while the DNeasy Blood & Tissue kit provided the germline DNA. TCRdb records Illumina HiSeq 2500 as the sequencer. Starting from around 520 ng total RNA, TCRbeta-specific cDNA was produced by reverse transcription with a constant-region primer and ProtoScript II reverse transcriptase. TCRbeta libraries were built with three nested multiplex PCR rounds, a slightly modified ARM-PCR procedure. Each of the first two PCR rounds ran for about 10 cycles and used multiplex TRBV1-TRBV30 forward primers together with a Cbeta reverse primer. Starting from the raw public reads, TCRdb applied fastp trimming at Q25, assembled clones with MiXCR and retained in-frame beta chains. Merged by CDR3 protein, the rows form single entries marked with the most common genes and DNA. The sample profile shows 300,000 to 350,000 distinct CDR3 sequences; almost 65% of them were found once. The ten largest clonotypes hold about 6% of the sample.

The sample consisted of peripheral blood. The origin of the receptors is a man aged 40-55 years with primary liver carcinoma and hepatitis B virus infection.

As for this clonotype: One base away lies a much larger clone, so this may be a sequencing read error. The chain uses TRBV12-3 or TRBV12-4 and TRBJ2-7, with 11 bases matching TRBD2. V lost 6 bases, J lost 4 bases, and 8 bases stayed unmatched. This CDR3 is 15 amino acids long. The CDR3 protein is CASSSTSGSTYEQYF. Written as DNA, the CDR3 is TGTGCCAGCAGCTCTACTAGCGGGAGTACGTACGAGCAGTACTTC.

About this clonotype itself: Mismatch with germline at one junction end may stem from a read error. V gene TRBV4-3 combines with J gene TRBJ2-2, with D possibly being TRBD1 (6 bases). The CDR3 runs to 16 residues. The germline gives CDR1 LGHNA, CDR2 YSLEER. This CDR3 reads CSSSQEKGVYTGELFF. CDR3 bases: TGCTCCAGCAGCCAAGAAAAGGGGGTATACACCGGTGAGCTGTTTTTT.

The chain links TRBV28 to TRBJ2-2; D remains unclear. Trimming took off 6 bases at V and 4 bases at J, with 6 bases between the two ends. Germline CDR1 MDHEN, CDR2 SYDVKM. The CDR3 is made up of 12 amino acids. CDR3 sequence: CASRQSTGELFF. For the CDR3, the DNA is TGTGCCAGCAGACAGTCCACCGGGGAGCTGTTTTTT.

In its sample, this clonotype was seen many times. V usage is TRBV11-2 and J usage is TRBJ2-1; the match to TRBD2 covers 10 bases. CDR3 length: 15 amino acids. With 7 bases clipped from V and 5 bases from J, the junction kept 8 bases outside the gene matches. Looked up from germline, CDR1 is SGHAT and CDR2 is FQNNGV. CDR3 nucleotide sequence: TGTGCCAGCACCGTTGGACTAGCGGCCAACAATGAGCAGTTCTTC. As protein: CASTVGLAANNEQFF.

A note on this clonotype: One end of the junction does not line up with germline, which may come from a read error. The V gene is TRBV4-2, the J gene TRBJ1-6; TRBD1 agrees at 8 bases. Per germline, CDR1 LGHNA and CDR2 YNFKEQ. This CDR3 is built from 16 residues. CDR3 protein: CASGQDRGDKISPLHF. In nucleotides, the CDR3 is TGTGCCAGCGGCCAAGACAGGGGAGATAAAATTTCACCCCTCCACTTT.

V usage is TRBV30 and J usage is TRBJ1-4; TRBD1 is a possible D gene (5 bases). The CDR3 extends over 15 amino acids. The V gene's germline CDR1 is GTSNPN and CDR2 SVGIG (reference sequence). Deletions cut 3 bases from V and 1 base from J, with 12 bases between. Here the CDR3 reads CAWRALGVTNEKLFF. CDR3 nucleotide sequence: TGTGCCTGGAGAGCCTTGGGGGTAACTAATGAAAAACTGTTTTTT.

The rearrangement joins TRBV7-9 to TRBJ2-5, with D unclear. From germline, CDR1 is SEHNR and CDR2 FQNEAQ (reference sequence). V lost 4 bases to trimming and J lost 5 bases, with 11 bases between them. This CDR3 contains 13 residues. CDR3 nucleotides: TGTGCCAGCAGCTCCCACAGTAGTGAGACCCAGTACTTC. It translates to CASSSHSSETQYF.